These T cell receptor beta chains were read from a single sample in a study of blood T cell repertoires in COVID-19. The method was immunoSEQ multiplex PCR; TCRdb's version includes in-frame clones alone and lacks a portion of them. The top ten clones hold about 14% of a sample with fewer than 300,000 clones, 70% to 90% of them seen once. The sample was PBMCs or T cells enriched from blood (not recorded which). The source of these receptors is a man aged 18-30 years who had recovered from COVID-19. The CDR3 runs from the conserved cysteine through the conserved F or W. The D gene is left open where the match is weak. Some rows mark clone size as missing; the rest say once, few, many or name a class of expanded clone.

abundance | d_gene | j_gene | v_gene | CDR3aa | CDR3nt
. | . | TRBJ1-2 | TRBV28 | CASSLYPRGGGYTF | TGTGCCAGCAGTTTATATCCCCGCGGGGGAGGCTACACCTTC
once | . | TRBJ2-7 | TRBV18 | CASSPGGPVSRAPYEQYF | TGTGCCAGCTCACCAGGGGGCCCGGTTAGCAGGGCCCCCTACGAGCAGTACTTC
. | TRBD1 | TRBJ1-5 | TRBV24-1 | CATSDFDRATFFYSNQPQHF | TGTGCCACCAGTGATTTTGACAGGGCGACCTTCTTCTATAGCAATCAGCCCCAGCATTTT
once | . | TRBJ2-7 | TRBV5-1 | CASADGRTSVQQYF | TGCGCCAGTGCTGACGGGAGAACGTCAGTCCAGCAGTACTTC
. | TRBD1 | TRBJ2-2 | TRBV7-2 | CASSVDRGNTGELFF | TGTGCCAGCAGTGTGGACAGGGGGAACACCGGGGAGCTGTTTTTT
. | . | TRBJ1-1 | TRBV6-5 | CASSYALRGNTEAFF | TGTGCCAGCAGTTACGCCCTTCGGGGGAACACTGAAGCTTTCTTT
. | . | TRBJ1-1 | TRBV18 | CASSRDRSLTEAFF | TGTGCCAGCTCACGAGACAGGTCACTCACTGAAGCTTTCTTT
. | . | TRBJ2-5 | TRBV5-4 | CASSFDRQETQYF | TGTGCCAGCAGTTTTGACAGGCAAGAGACCCAGTACTTC
. | . | TRBJ2-2 | TRBV5-1 | CASSAGNTGELFF | TGCGCCAGCAGCGCAGGGAACACCGGGGAGCTGTTTTTT
few | . | TRBJ2-1 | TRBV7-8 | CASSLDWGSMMNNEQFF | TGTGCCAGCAGCTTAGATTGGGGCAGTATGATGAACAATGAGCAGTTCTTC
. | . | TRBJ2-7 | TRBV27 | CASGSGGGAYEQYF | TGTGCCAGCGGATCCGGAGGCGGAGCCTACGAGCAGTACTTC
. | . | TRBJ2-1 | TRBV6-5 | CASGTRYYNEQFF | TGTGCCAGCGGAACGAGGTACTACAATGAGCAGTTCTTC
. | TRBD2 | TRBJ2-1 | TRBV10-3 | CAISGTSGGARNEQFF | TGTGCCATCAGTGGGACTAGCGGGGGGGCCCGGAATGAGCAGTTCTTC
. | . | TRBJ2-5 | TRBV7-9 | CASSLLGQAGETQYF | TGTGCCAGCAGCTTATTAGGGCAGGCGGGGGAGACCCAGTACTTC
. | TRBD1 | TRBJ1-1 | TRBV6-5 | CASSRNPTGYPEAFF | TGTGCCAGCAGTAGGAACCCGACAGGGTACCCTGAAGCTTTCTTT
few | . | TRBJ1-2 | TRBV3-1/TRBV3-2 | CASSQDPTANYGYTF | TGTGCCAGCAGCCAAGATCCCACAGCTAACTATGGCTACACCTTC
. | TRBD1 | TRBJ1-3 | TRBV3-1/TRBV3-2 | CASSQELTGGTNTIYF | TGTGCCAGCAGCCAAGAACTAACAGGGGGCACGAACACCATATATTTT
. | TRBD1 | TRBJ1-3 | TRBV4-2 | CASSQDRDRVGNTIYF | TGTGCCAGCAGCCAAGACAGGGACAGGGTCGGAAACACCATATATTTT
. | . | TRBJ1-4 | TRBV14 | CASRPAGGEKLFF | TGTGCCAGCAGACCGGCCGGGGGTGAAAAACTGTTTTTT
. | . | TRBJ1-1 | TRBV6-5 | CASSYGGMNTEAFF | TGTGCCAGCAGTTATGGAGGAATGAACACTGAAGCTTTCTTT
. | . | TRBJ1-1 | TRBV12-3/TRBV12-4 | CASSFTGDSEAFF | TGTGCCAGCAGTTTTACGGGGGACTCTGAAGCTTTCTTT
. | . | TRBJ2-1 | TRBV2 | CASTLGGYNEQFF | TGTGCCAGCACTCTGGGGGGCTACAATGAGCAGTTCTTC
. | TRBD1 | TRBJ1-1 | TRBV19 | CASSKRDRVSSEAFF | TGTGCCAGTAGTAAAAGGGACAGGGTGAGCTCTGAAGCTTTCTTT
. | . | TRBJ2-3 | TRBV6-5 | CASRSQGGGHTQYF | TGTGCCAGCAGGAGTCAGGGGGGCGGGCATACGCAGTATTTT
. | TRBD1 | TRBJ1-2 | TRBV27 | CASTRDRSLPNYGYTF | TGTGCCAGCACCCGGGACAGGAGTCTCCCCAACTATGGCTACACCTTC
. | . | TRBJ1-5 | TRBV28 | CASSPPRGPQHF | TGTGCCAGCAGCCCTCCTCGAGGGCCCCAGCATTTT
. | . | TRBJ2-3 | TRBV7-7 | CASSLGGITDTQYF | TGTGCTAGCAGCTTAGGCGGAATCACAGATACGCAGTATTTT
. | TRBD1 | TRBJ2-1 | TRBV10-3 | CAISRRQGDVLQGEQFF | TGTGCCATCAGTCGAAGACAGGGAGATGTTTTACAGGGTGAGCAGTTCTTC
. | . | TRBJ1-5 | TRBV4-1 | CASSQESYSNQPQHF | TGCGCCAGCAGCCAAGAATCGTATAGCAATCAGCCCCAGCATTTT
. | TRBD2 | TRBJ2-1 | TRBV7-3 | CASSISAGSYNEQFF | TGTGCCAGCAGCATATCAGCGGGGTCCTACAATGAGCAGTTCTTC
. | . | TRBJ2-3 | TRBV10-1 | CASSRGGSTDTQYF | TGCGCCAGCAGCCGGGGTGGCAGCACAGATACGCAGTATTTT
. | . | TRBJ2-7 | TRBV3-1/TRBV3-2 | CASSQERPGYEQYF | TGTGCCAGCAGCCAAGAGCGGCCGGGCTACGAGCAGTACTTC
. | TRBD1 | TRBJ2-7 | TRBV7-9 | CASSGVRQGSYEQYF | TGTGCCAGCAGCGGGGTAAGACAGGGTTCCTACGAGCAGTACTTC
. | . | TRBJ2-7 | TRBV27 | CASSPRAGTGTYEQYF | TGTGCCAGCAGTCCCAGGGCCGGGACTGGAACCTACGAGCAGTACTTC
. | . | TRBJ2-2 | TRBV6-5 | CASSYVVAGGTGELFF | TGTGCCAGCAGTTACGTCGTGGCAGGGGGGACCGGGGAGCTGTTTTTT
. | . | TRBJ1-5 | TRBV11-3 | CASSFNNQPQHF | TGTGCCAGCAGCTTTAACAATCAGCCCCAGCATTTT
. | . | TRBJ2-3 | TRBV5-1 | CASSLDRPTDTQYF | TGCGCCAGCAGCTTGGACAGGCCCACAGATACGCAGTATTTT
. | . | TRBJ1-1 | TRBV27 | CASSFLQGGTEAFF | TGTGCCAGCAGTTTCCTACAGGGAGGGACTGAAGCTTTCTTT
. | TRBD1 | TRBJ2-5 | TRBV3-1/TRBV3-2 | CASSPTGQQETQYF | TGTGCCAGCAGCCCCACGGGACAGCAAGAGACCCAGTACTTC
. | TRBD2 | TRBJ2-5 | TRBV7-8 | CASSRRTSGVETQYF | TGTGCCAGCAGCCGACGGACTAGCGGGGTGGAGACCCAGTACTTC
. | . | TRBJ1-2 | TRBV9 | CASSVDRGLQRYGYTF | TGTGCCAGCAGCGTAGATAGAGGGCTTCAACGCTATGGCTACACCTTC
. | . | TRBJ1-2 | TRBV2 | CASSERGGPDYGYTF | TGTGCCAGCAGTGAAAGGGGCGGACCGGACTATGGCTACACCTTC
. | . | TRBJ2-5 | TRBV14 | CASSQQTLQRETQYF | TGTGCCAGCAGCCAACAGACTCTACAACGGGAGACCCAGTACTTC
. | TRBD2 | TRBJ2-3 | TRBV9 | CASSRGLAGGPGTDTQYF | TGTGCCAGCAGCCGCGGACTAGCGGGGGGGCCCGGCACAGATACGCAGTATTTT
. | . | TRBJ2-2 | TRBV3-1/TRBV3-2 | CASSEILSGSGELFF | TGTGCCAGCAGCGAAATACTTTCAGGGTCCGGGGAGCTGTTTTTT
. | TRBD1 | TRBJ2-7 | TRBV4-1 | CASSQDLRDSPYEQYF | TGCGCCAGCAGCCAAGATTTACGGGACAGTCCCTACGAGCAGTACTTC
. | . | TRBJ1-2 | TRBV19 | CASSIIQAGGDYGYTF | TGTGCCAGTAGTATAATTCAAGCTGGGGGGGATTATGGCTACACCTTC
. | . | TRBJ1-2 | TRBV7-2 | CASSLAINEYGYTF | TGTGCCAGCAGCTTAGCGATTAATGAGTATGGCTACACCTTC
few | TRBD1 | TRBJ1-2 | TRBV28 | CASSPYRDRGDYTF | TGTGCCAGCAGTCCATACCGGGACAGGGGCGACTACACCTTC
. | . | TRBJ1-2 | TRBV6-5 | CASSFDSEYSSGYTF | TGTGCCAGCAGTTTCGACAGTGAATATTCATCTGGCTACACCTTC
. | . | TRBJ2-7 | TRBV10-1 | CASSEGGGGTYEQYF | TGCGCCAGCAGTGAGGGGGGGGGCGGGACCTACGAGCAGTACTTC
few | TRBD1 | TRBJ2-3 | TRBV6-5 | CATTTGYTDTQYF | TGTGCCACAACGACAGGGTACACAGATACGCAGTATTTT
. | . | TRBJ1-1 | TRBV7-3 | CASSLRADSEAFF | TGTGCCAGCAGCTTACGAGCGGACAGTGAAGCTTTCTTT